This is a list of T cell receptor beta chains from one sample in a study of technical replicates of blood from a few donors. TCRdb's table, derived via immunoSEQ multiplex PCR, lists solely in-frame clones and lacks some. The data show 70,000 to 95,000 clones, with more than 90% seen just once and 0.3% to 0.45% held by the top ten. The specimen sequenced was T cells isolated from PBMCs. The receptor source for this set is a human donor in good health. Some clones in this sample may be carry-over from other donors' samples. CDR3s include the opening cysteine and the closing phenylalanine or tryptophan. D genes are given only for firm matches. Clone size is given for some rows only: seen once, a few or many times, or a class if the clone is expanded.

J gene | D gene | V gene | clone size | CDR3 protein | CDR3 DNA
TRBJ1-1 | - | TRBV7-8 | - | CASSLVGEGYMNTEAFF | TGTGCCAGCAGCTTAGTAGGGGAAGGTTACATGAACACTGAAGCTTTCTTT
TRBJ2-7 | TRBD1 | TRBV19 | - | CASSASGQGSTYEQYF | TGTGCCAGTAGTGCCTCCGGACAGGGTAGTACCTACGAGCAGTACTTC
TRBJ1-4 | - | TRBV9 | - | CASSVGQVNEKLFF | TGTGCCAGCAGCGTAGGGCAGGTTAATGAAAAACTGTTTTTT
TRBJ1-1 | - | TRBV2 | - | CASTRQSGGDTEAFF | TGTGCCAGCACCAGGCAGTCCGGGGGAGACACTGAAGCTTTCTTT
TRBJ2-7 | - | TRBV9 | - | CASSGSSYEQYF | TGTGCCAGCAGCGGGAGCTCCTACGAGCAGTACTTC
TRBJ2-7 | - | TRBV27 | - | CASSFKTGPYEQYF | TGTGCCAGCAGTTTTAAGACAGGACCGTACGAGCAGTACTTC
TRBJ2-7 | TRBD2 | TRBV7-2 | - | CASSFSGRDEQYF | TGTGCCAGCAGTTTTAGCGGGAGGGATGAGCAGTACTTC
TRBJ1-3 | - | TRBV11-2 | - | CASSLEVEGNTIYF | TGTGCCAGCAGCTTAGAGGTTGAGGGAAACACCATATATTTT
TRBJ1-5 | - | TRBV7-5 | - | CVRSLQRDIDRVDQPQHF | TGTGTCAGAAGCTTACAACGAGACATCGACAGGGTGGATCAGCCCCAGCATTTT
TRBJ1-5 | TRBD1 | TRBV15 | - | CATSRDATGSQPQHF | TGTGCCACCAGCAGAGATGCGACAGGGTCTCAGCCCCAGCATTTT
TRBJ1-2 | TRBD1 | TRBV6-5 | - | CASSYFVGQGHGYTF | TGTGCCAGCAGTTACTTTGTGGGACAGGGACATGGCTACACCTTC
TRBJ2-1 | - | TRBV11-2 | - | CASTLTGSTYNEQFF | TGTGCCAGCACCCTAACAGGCTCGACCTACAATGAGCAGTTCTTC
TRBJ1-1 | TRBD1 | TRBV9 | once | CASSARRGDRGMNTEAFF | TGTGCCAGCAGCGCCCGGCGCGGGGACAGGGGTATGAACACTGAAGCTTTCTTT
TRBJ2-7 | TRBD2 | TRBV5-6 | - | CASSYGLGDSYEQYF | TGTGCCAGCAGTTACGGACTAGGAGACTCCTACGAGCAGTACTTC
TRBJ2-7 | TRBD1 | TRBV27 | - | CATRTGGNEQYF | TGTGCCACCAGGACAGGGGGCAACGAGCAGTACTTC
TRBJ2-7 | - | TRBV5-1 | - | CASSLLQATYEQYF | TGCGCCAGCAGCTTGTTACAGGCGACCTACGAGCAGTACTTC
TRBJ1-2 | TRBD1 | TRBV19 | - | CASNPGQGSYGYTF | TGTGCCAGTAACCCAGGACAGGGGAGCTATGGCTACACCTTC
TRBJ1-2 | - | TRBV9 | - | CASSETDLYGYTF | TGTGCCAGCAGCGAGACAGATCTCTATGGCTACACCTTC
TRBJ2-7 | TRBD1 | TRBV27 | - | CASREVPGTDPYEQYF | TGTGCCAGCCGAGAGGTTCCCGGGACAGACCCCTACGAGCAGTACTTC
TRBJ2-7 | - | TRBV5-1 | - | CASSPGAFYEQYF | TGCGCCAGCAGCCCTGGAGCTTTTTACGAGCAGTACTTC
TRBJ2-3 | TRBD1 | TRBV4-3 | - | CASRDRGGDTQYF | TGCGCCAGCAGGGACAGGGGAGGGGATACGCAGTATTTT
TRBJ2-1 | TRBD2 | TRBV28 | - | CASSFLAGGPGNEQFF | TGTGCCAGCAGTTTCTTGGCGGGAGGGCCGGGCAATGAGCAGTTCTTC
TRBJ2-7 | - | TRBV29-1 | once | CSVEDRQYEQYF | TGCAGCGTTGAAGATAGACAGTACGAGCAGTACTTC
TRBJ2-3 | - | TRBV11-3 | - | CASSLLPVSLTDTQYF | TGTGCCAGCAGCTTGCTCCCCGTCTCACTCACAGATACGCAGTATTTT
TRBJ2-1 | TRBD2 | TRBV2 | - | CASSELADTYNEQFF | TGTGCCAGCAGTGAACTAGCGGACACCTACAATGAGCAGTTCTTC
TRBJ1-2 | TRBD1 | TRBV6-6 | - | CASSYTGQPYGYTF | TGTGCCAGCAGTTACACGGGACAGCCGTATGGCTACACCTTC
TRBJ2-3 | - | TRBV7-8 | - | CASSLGQGTHTDTQYF | TGTGCCAGCAGCTTAGGGCAGGGAACACACACAGATACGCAGTATTTT
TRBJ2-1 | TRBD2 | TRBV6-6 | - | CASSWGLAAVFF | TGTGCCAGCAGTTGGGGACTAGCAGCCGTATTCTTC
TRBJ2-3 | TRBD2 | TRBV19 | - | CASTRLAGEFADTQYF | TGTGCCAGTACCAGACTAGCGGGAGAATTTGCAGATACGCAGTATTTT
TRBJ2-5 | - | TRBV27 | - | CASSLSVAAETQYF | TGTGCCAGCAGTTTATCGGTGGCGGCCGAGACCCAGTACTTC
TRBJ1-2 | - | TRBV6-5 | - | CASSPTWDTYGYTF | TGTGCCAGCAGCCCCACCTGGGACACCTATGGCTACACCTTC
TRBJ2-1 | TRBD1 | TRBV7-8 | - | CASSLGTGGIVRNNEQFF | TGTGCCAGCAGCCTCGGGACAGGGGGGATAGTAAGAAACAATGAGCAGTTCTTC
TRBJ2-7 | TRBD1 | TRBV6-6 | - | CASSNRDRGSYEQYF | TGTGCCAGCAGTAACCGGGACAGGGGTAGCTACGAGCAGTACTTC
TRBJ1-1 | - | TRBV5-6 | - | CASSLELGGRGTEAFF | TGTGCCAGCAGCTTGGAACTAGGAGGGCGCGGTACTGAAGCTTTCTTT
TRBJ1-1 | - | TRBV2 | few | CASSGAGSTEAFF | TGTGCCAGCAGTGGGGCAGGGTCCACTGAAGCTTTCTTT
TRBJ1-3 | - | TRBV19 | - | CASSPQSGNSGNTIYF | TGTGCCAGTAGTCCCCAATCGGGAAACTCTGGAAACACCATATATTTT
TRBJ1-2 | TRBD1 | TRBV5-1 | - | CASSLGQGSYGYTF | TGCGCCAGCAGCTTGGGACAGGGGAGCTATGGCTACACCTTC
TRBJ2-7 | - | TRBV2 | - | CASFSGFLNEQYF | TGTGCCAGCTTTTCGGGTTTCCTTAACGAGCAGTACTTC
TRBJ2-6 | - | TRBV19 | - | CASINIEFAGANVLTF | TGTGCCAGTATTAATATAGAGTTCGCTGGGGCCAACGTCCTGACTTTC
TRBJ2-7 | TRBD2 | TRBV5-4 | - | CASSSRTSGSYEQYF | TGTGCCAGCAGCTCTCGGACTAGCGGATCCTACGAGCAGTACTTC
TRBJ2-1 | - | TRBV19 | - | CASSILGLDNEQFF | TGTGCCAGTAGTATCCTTGGACTCGACAATGAGCAGTTCTTC
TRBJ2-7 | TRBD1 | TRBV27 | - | CASSPSQGVYSYEQYF | TGTGCCAGCAGTCCATCCCAGGGGGTGTACTCCTACGAGCAGTACTTC
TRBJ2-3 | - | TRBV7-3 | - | CASSLNAGPITDTQYF | TGTGCCAGCAGCTTAAACGCGGGACCGATCACAGATACGCAGTATTTT
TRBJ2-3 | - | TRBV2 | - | CASSETGPDTQYF | TGTGCCAGCAGCGAGACAGGCCCAGATACGCAGTATTTT
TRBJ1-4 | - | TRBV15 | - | CATSRDREKLFF | TGTGCCACCAGCAGAGATCGGGAAAAACTGTTTTTT
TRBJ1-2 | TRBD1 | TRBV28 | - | CATRGGDRVGGYTF | TGTGCCACCAGGGGGGGGGACAGGGTAGGTGGCTACACCTTC
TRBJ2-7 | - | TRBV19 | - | CASSIDLEYEQYF | TGTGCCAGTAGTATAGATCTGGAGTACGAGCAGTACTTC
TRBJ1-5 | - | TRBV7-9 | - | CASSFGGGPDQPQHF | TGTGCCAGCAGCTTCGGGGGGGGCCCCGATCAGCCCCAGCATTTT
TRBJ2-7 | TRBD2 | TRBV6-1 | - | CASSLEREKTYEQYF | TGTGCCAGCAGTCTTGAGCGGGAGAAAACCTACGAGCAGTACTTC
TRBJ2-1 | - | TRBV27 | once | CASRPTSEEYNEQFF | TGTGCCAGCAGGCCGACTAGTGAAGAGTACAATGAGCAGTTCTTC
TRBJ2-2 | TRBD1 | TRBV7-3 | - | CASSPRTGGYTGELFF | TGTGCCAGCAGCCCCCGGACAGGGGGCTACACCGGGGAGCTGTTTTTT
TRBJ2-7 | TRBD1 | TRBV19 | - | CASSIRGLNEQYF | TGTGCCAGTAGTATAAGGGGGCTGAACGAGCAGTACTTC
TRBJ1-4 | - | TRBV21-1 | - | CATYSVSATNEKLFF | TGTGCCACTTATAGCGTAAGTGCAACTAATGAAAAACTGTTTTTT
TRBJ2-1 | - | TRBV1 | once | CTSSLGDSNRFYNEQFF | TGCACCAGCAGCCTTGGGGACTCTAACCGTTTCTACAATGAGCAGTTCTTC
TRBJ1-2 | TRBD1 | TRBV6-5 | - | CASRTGGAYGYTF | TGTGCCAGCAGAACAGGGGGCGCTTATGGCTACACCTTC
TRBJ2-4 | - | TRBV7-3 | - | CASSLNSGQVQYF | TGTGCCAGCAGCTTAAATAGCGGCCAGGTTCAGTACTTC
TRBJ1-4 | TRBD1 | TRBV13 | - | CASSGQGSLNEKLFF | TGTGCCAGCAGCGGACAGGGATCCCTTAATGAAAAACTGTTTTTT
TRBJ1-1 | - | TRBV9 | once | CASSLRGGGTEAFF | TGTGCCAGCAGTCTTAGGGGGGGAGGGACTGAAGCTTTCTTT